The present T cell receptor (beta chain) was sequenced within a study of T cells in Graves' hyperthyroidism and ophthalmopathy. Across the study: Peripheral blood sampling occurred at initial diagnosis, before any treatment. The study, taken as a whole, reports: Most clonotypes expanded in the thyroid (above 0.001) were also present in blood.

Clinicians diagnosed patients from clinical symptoms, serum thyroxine and TRAb, thyroid ultrasound and orbital computed tomography. Amplified TCR beta CDR3 regions derived from RNA transcripts. First-round RT-PCR of the TCR CDR3 relied on the HTBI primer set. TCRdb recomputed calls from the multiplex PCR reads with MiXCR, one row per CDR3 protein. There are approximately 530,000 distinct CDR3 sequences in the sample; about 20% occur only once, and about 50% lies in the top ten. Germline CDR1 is DFQATT and CDR2 is SNEGSKA (reference sequence). Between the trimmed V and J ends, which lost 5 bases and 4 bases, there was a span of 14 bases. This CDR3 has 13 residues. This clonotype was found a few times. Its antigen is currently unknown.

The sample comprised blood. This clonotype originated in a man aged 40-50 years with Graves' ophthalmopathy. J is TRBJ1-1 and V is TRBV20-1, with a possible D match to TRBD1 (6 bases). CDR3 nucleotides: TGCAGTGCTTACAGGGATTCGATCACTGAAGCTTTCTTT. Its translation is CSAYRDSITEAFF.